These 25 T cell receptor beta chains share one sample of origin, sequenced in a study of CD8 T cells in ankylosing spondylitis. TCRdb processed the 5' RACE reads anew with MiXCR; each CDR3 protein has one entry. The sample lists about 450,000 distinct CDR3 sequences, about 25% seen once, with roughly 0.9% in the top ten. Whole-study results and caveats: Ankylosing spondylitis blood appeared to carry a characteristic TCR beta motif of roughly 8 highly homologous variants.

The antigens for these receptors are not known. The sequenced sample consisted of blood, either unsorted or a sorted T cell fraction (not recorded which). These receptors originate from a male donor with ankylosing spondylitis.

CDR3: CASSPQGGLQHF. CDR3 bases: TGTGCCAGCAGTCCCCAGGGAGGTCTCCAGCATTTT. The genes are TRBV6-2 or TRBV6-3 and TRBJ1-5; tentatively, D is TRBD1 (5 bases). From germline, CDR1 is MNHEY and CDR2 SVGEGT. Trimming took off 5 bases at V and 12 bases at J, with 14 bases between the two ends. CDR3 length: 12 residues.

This clonotype was seen only a few times. V is TRBV7-9 and J is TRBJ2-3; 7 positions match TRBD1. This CDR3 comprises 16 residues. CDR1 is SEHNR and CDR2 is FQNEAQ in the germline V gene (reference sequence). Losses at the gene ends were 4 bases for V and 0 bases for J; bases not matched to a gene: 7. The CDR3 DNA is TGTGCCAGCAGCTCGTGGGACAGTCCTAGCACAGATACGCAGTATTTT. Protein: CASSSWDSPSTDTQYF.

This clonotype was detected a few times. The rearrangement uses TRBV10-2 and TRBJ1-1; D is undetermined. The ends were cut back, 5 bases at V and 7 bases at J, with 17 bases in the middle. Germline V gene lookup returns CDR1 WSHSY and CDR2 SAAADI. This CDR3 contains 14 residues. Here the CDR3 reads CASSRLFGGLEAFF. The CDR3 nucleotides read TGCGCCAGCAGTAGGTTATTCGGTGGGCTTGAAGCTTTCTTT.

This clonotype was seen ten or more times. The chain has TRBV7-2 and TRBJ2-3; D gene ambiguous. V was shortened by 1 base and J by 4 bases, with 6 bases between the two germline ends. The CDR3 runs 13 residues. CDR1 and CDR2 (germline): SGHTA, FQGNSA. The DNA of the CDR3 is TGTGCCAGCAGCTTAGGAGTTCCAGATACGCAGTATTTT. Amino acids: CASSLGVPDTQYF. Full variable domain (outside the CDR3, taken from reference TRBV7-2 and TRBJ2-3): GAGVSQSPSNKVTEKGKDVELRCDPISGHTALYWYRQSLGQGLEFLIYFQGNSAPDKSGLPSDRFSAERTGGSVSTLTIQRTQQEDSAVYLCASSLGVPDTQYFGPGTRLTVL.

This clonotype was seen once. In nucleotides, the CDR3 is TGCAGTGCTAGGAGGGACAGATACACTGAAGCTTTCTTT. It codes for CSARRDRYTEAFF. The chain has TRBV20-1 and TRBJ1-1; 7 bases fit TRBD1. J was trimmed by 3 bases and V by 3 bases; bases with no gene match: 4. The CDR3 totals 13 residues. Germline CDR1 is DFQATT and CDR2 is SNEGSKA (reference sequence).

The V call is TRBV11-2, the J call TRBJ2-7; 11 positions agree with TRBD1. The ends lost 4 bases at V and 5 bases at J; junction bases unmatched: 7. Germline CDR1 SGHAT, CDR2 FQNNGV. The CDR3 is made up of 15 amino acids. CDR3 protein: CASSSRGTGGDEQYV. The DNA for the CDR3 is TGTGCCAGCAGCTCAAGAGGGACAGGGGGAGACGAGCAGTACGTC.

This clonotype has only a few counts. In DNA, the CDR3 is TGTGCCACCAGTGATACCTGGACAGGCGGGGTCTCTGGGGCCAACGTCCTGACTTTC. It yields the protein CATSDTWTGGVSGANVLTF. The V call is TRBV24-1, the J call TRBJ2-6; tentative D call: TRBD1 (7 bases). The CDR3 spans 19 residues. V lost 3 bases and J 0 bases, leaving 17 bases between the germline ends. Germline values: CDR1 KGHDR, CDR2 SFDVKD.

This clonotype was picked up a small number of times. The genes are TRBV4-1 and TRBJ1-4; no reliable D call. Germline V gene sequence: CDR1 MGHRA, CDR2 YSYEKL. V was pared by 4 bases and J by 5 bases, with 14 bases between. CDR3 length: 15 residues. The CDR3 DNA sequence: TGCGCCAGCAGCCGAGGAGAGGGAGGAAATGAAAAACTGTTTTTT. Translation: CASSRGEGGNEKLFF.

V is TRBV2 and J is TRBJ1-2; TRBD1 matches 7 bases. The V gene's germline CDR1 is SNHLY and CDR2 FYNNEI. The CDR3 spans 15 residues. The junction had 8 bases not matched to a gene; V was cut back by 3 bases and J by 4 bases. The CDR3 DNA follows: TGTGCCAGCAGTGAGGGACAGCACTCGGGCTATGGCTACACCTTC. Translated: CASSEGQHSGYGYTF.

This chain uses TRBV7-2 with TRBJ2-7, with 7 bases that match TRBD1. The CDR3 consists of 16 residues. CDR1 is SGHTA and CDR2 is FQGNSA in the germline V gene. Trimming removed 1 base from V and 0 bases from J; junction bases left unmatched: 6. CDR3 DNA sequence: TGTGCCAGCAGCTTAGGCCCCGGGACAGTCTCCTACGAGCAGTACTTC. It codes for CASSLGPGTVSYEQYF.

A few counts support this clonotype. The rearrangement links TRBV6-1 to TRBJ1-1, with a weak D call TRBD1 (5 bases). V was cut by 5 bases and J by 6 bases, with 13 bases left in between. The CDR3 length is 13 residues. The V gene's germline CDR1 is MNHNS and CDR2 SASEGT. The CDR3 here is CASSPSGTSEAFF. DNA for the CDR3: TGTGCCAGCAGTCCCTCAGGGACGTCTGAAGCTTTCTTT.

The chain uses TRBV5-1 and TRBJ1-1, with D possibly TRBD1 on 5 matching bases. This CDR3 spans 14 amino acids. Trimming pared 0 bases from V and 3 bases from J, leaving 9 bases between. CDR1 and CDR2 (germline): SGHRS, YFSETQ. CDR3 in amino acids: CASSLGDGDTEAFF. For the CDR3, the DNA is TGCGCCAGCAGCTTGGGGGACGGGGACACTGAAGCTTTCTTT.

This clonotype has only a few counts. This chain connects TRBV5-1 to TRBJ1-3; D perhaps matches TRBD1 (5 bases). The length of the CDR3 is 18 residues. V was trimmed by 1 base and J by 0 bases, leaving 17 bases between them. CDR1 is SGHRS and CDR2 is YFSETQ in the germline V gene. The CDR3 region is CASSLSGPDESSGNTIYF. The CDR3 DNA reads TGCGCCAGCAGCTTGTCGGGGCCCGACGAGAGCTCTGGAAACACCATATATTTT.

This clonotype has only a few counts. This chain connects TRBV12-3 or TRBV12-4 to TRBJ2-3, with D possibly being TRBD2 (6 bases). V lost 1 base and J lost 1, with 9 bases in between. The CDR3 extends over 15 amino acids. The CDR3 protein is CASSLDGSGTDTQYF. The DNA for the CDR3 is TGTGCCAGCAGTTTAGACGGGAGTGGCACAGATACGCAGTATTTT.

This clonotype was observed many times. The rearrangement links TRBV7-2 to TRBJ2-1; TRBD1 matches at 7 bases. This CDR3 has 15 amino acids. The germline V gene has CDR1 SGHTA and CDR2 FQGNSA. Germline trimming cut 5 bases from V and 1 base from J; bases unmatched to any gene: 5. CDR3 DNA sequence: TGTGCCAGCAGCCCAGACAGGGATTCCTACAATGAGCAGTTCTTC. Translating gives CASSPDRDSYNEQFF.

The chain uses TRBV12-3 or TRBV12-4 and TRBJ2-3; 10 nucleotides agree with TRBD2. Trimming cost V 7 bases and J 4 bases; bases outside gene matches: 8. There are 15 residues in the CDR3. This CDR3 reads CASIPSGRAPDTQYF. CDR3 nucleotide sequence: TGTGCCAGCATCCCAAGCGGGAGGGCCCCAGATACGCAGTATTTT.

This clonotype showed up many times. The genes are TRBV12-3 or TRBV12-4 and TRBJ2-2; unclear D gene. V shed 3 bases and J shed 6 bases, with 8 bases lying between them. The CDR3 loop spans 13 amino acids. The CDR3 DNA sequence: TGTGCCAGCAGTTTGGTTGGGGCCGGGGAGCTGTTTTTT. This encodes CASSLVGAGELFF.

The gene calls are TRBV4-1 and TRBJ1-1, with 9 bases identical to TRBD1. This CDR3 is built from 18 residues. The V and J ends lost 0 bases and 0 bases, in that order; junction bases with no gene match: 8. Germline CDR1 is MGHRA and CDR2 is YSYEKL. The CDR3 loop is CASSQDRTGDSMNTEAFF. The CDR3, as DNA: TGCGCCAGCAGCCAAGATCGGACAGGGGATTCTATGAACACTGAAGCTTTCTTT.

The chain uses TRBV12-3 or TRBV12-4 and TRBJ1-2, with a tentative D call TRBD1 (6 bases). This CDR3 has 15 residues. Trimming cost V 1 base and J 5 bases, with 14 bases left between them. In DNA, the CDR3 is TGTGCCAGCAGTTTAGATTTGGGGGGGGCGTATGGCTACACCTTC. Translation: CASSLDLGGAYGYTF.

J is TRBJ1-2 and V is TRBV4-1, with 8 bases fitting TRBD1. The CDR3 has 16 amino acids. V lost 2 bases, J lost 4 bases, and 9 bases stayed unmatched. The germline gives CDR1 MGHRA, CDR2 YSYEKL. The CDR3 sequence: CASSQPDRGRGYGYTF. The CDR3 region has the DNA TGCGCCAGCAGCCAACCCGACAGGGGAAGAGGCTATGGCTACACCTTC.

The chain carries TRBV7-2 and TRBJ1-5, with 9 bases identical to TRBD1. Looked up from germline, CDR1 is SGHTA and CDR2 is FQGNSA. This CDR3 spans 15 amino acids. With V trimmed by 5 bases and J by 7 bases, 9 bases remained unmatched. The CDR3 DNA reads TGTGCCAGCAGCCTCTCACAGGGGGCGAGGCAGCCCCAGCATTTT. This translates into CASSLSQGARQPQHF.

V gene TRBV3-1 combines with J gene TRBJ2-5; 11 nucleotides agree with TRBD2. The germline gives CDR1 LGHDT, CDR2 YNNKEL (reference sequence). This CDR3 comprises 16 residues. V lost 4 bases, J lost 2 bases, and 6 bases stayed unmatched. CDR3 sequence reads: CASSPNSGRGQETQYF. In DNA form, the CDR3 reads TGTGCCAGCAGCCCAAATAGCGGGAGGGGTCAAGAGACCCAGTACTTC.

This clonotype was detected only a few times. This sequence joins TRBV20-1 and TRBJ2-7; D not certain. The V gene's germline CDR1 is DFQATT and CDR2 SNEGSKA (reference sequence). The CDR3 totals 11 residues. The CDR3: CSEIYPYEQYV. Written as DNA, the CDR3 is TGCAGCGAGATATATCCCTACGAGCAGTACGTC.

The chain is built from TRBV12-3 or TRBV12-4 and TRBJ2-2, with TRBD2 matching 12 bases. Trimming removed 7 bases from V and 7 bases from J; junction bases left unmatched: 13. The CDR3 is made up of 17 amino acids. The DNA of the CDR3 is TGTGCCAGCACCCCCAGACTAGCGGGAGTCCACATCGGGGAGCTGTTTTTT. Protein sequence: CASTPRLAGVHIGELFF.

This clonotype was detected a few times. CDR3 sequence (DNA): TGCGCCAGCACTTGGACAGGGTCGGACAATGAGCAGTTCTTC. It encodes CASTWTGSDNEQFF. V is TRBV5-1 and J is TRBJ2-1; 8 bases align to TRBD1. Germline V CDR1 and CDR2: SGHRS, YFSETQ. The CDR3 is made up of 14 amino acids. V was clipped by 6 bases and J by 5 bases; unmatched bases: 7.